This T cell receptor (beta chain) was recovered during a study of shared clonotypes between healthy human individuals. This clone appeared a single time. Germline lookup yields CDR1 SGHTA and CDR2 FQGTGA. This CDR3 has 18 residues. V was shortened by 5 bases and J by 6 bases, with 23 bases between the two germline ends. The protocol was immunoSEQ multiplex PCR, while the TCRdb copy is restricted to in-frame clones and leaves out a portion. The table records roughly 2.2 million clones, more than 85% of them present only once. The V and J genes are TRBV7-3 and TRBJ2-6; the D gene could be TRBD1 or TRBD2 (6 bases each). This clonotype was sampled from a man aged 18 to 35 in good health. Some clones in this sample may be carry-over from other donors' samples. Material: naive CD4+ T cells from PBMCs. Subset meaning: CD45RA+ positively selected. The CDR3 coding sequence is TGTGCCAGCAGCCCCCTCCCGGACGGGGGCCCTACGGCCAACGTCCTGACTTTC. Translated, it gives CASSPLPDGGPTANVLTF.